The next 4 T cell receptor beta chains were all read from a single sample in a study of T cell changes during pregnancy in multiple sclerosis. Assay used: immunoSEQ multiplex PCR; TCRdb lists only in-frame clones, some missing. Here the sample spans 65,000 to 85,000 clones, roughly nine tenths being singletons. The sample was peripheral blood, taken in the second trimester of pregnancy. Source of these receptors: a female donor with multiple sclerosis, enrolled in a pregnancy study.

J is TRBJ2-5 and V is TRBV6-5, with TRBD2 matching over 10 bases. In germline, CDR1 is MNHEY, CDR2 SVGAGI. The CDR3 length is 14 residues. Trimming at V came to 5 bases and at J to 2 bases, leaving 2 bases not matched to a gene. The CDR3: CASSPSGGQETQYF. Here the CDR3 DNA reads TGTGCCAGCAGTCCTAGCGGGGGACAAGAGACCCAGTACTTC.

The CDR3 loop is CASSFFRDREYEQYF. In nucleotides, the CDR3 is TGTGCCAGCAGCTTTTTCCGGGACAGGGAGTACGAGCAGTACTTC. The chain joins TRBV5-4 to TRBJ2-7; 9 bases match TRBD1. V shed 2 bases, J shed 4 bases, and the junction held 7 bases outside the gene matches. Per germline, CDR1 SGHNT and CDR2 YYREEE (reference sequence). This CDR3 has 15 residues.

V is TRBV9 and J is TRBJ2-7, with D possibly matching TRBD2 (5 bases). CDR3 length equals 15 residues. V lost 0 bases to trimming and J lost 6 bases, with 16 bases between them. Germline V gives CDR1 SGDLS, CDR2 YYNGEE. In nucleotides, the CDR3 is TGTGCCAGCAGCGTAGAGGGAAGGCCGAGCGGCGAGCAGTACTTC. Its translation is CASSVEGRPSGEQYF.

The V gene is TRBV19, the J gene TRBJ1-1, with a weak D call TRBD1 (5 bases). The CDR3 consists of 13 residues. Germline CDR1 and CDR2: LNHDA and SQIVND (reference sequence). V was cut by 9 bases and J by 5 bases, with 16 bases left in between. This CDR3 is CASKDSQMTEAFF. As DNA, the CDR3 is TGTGCCAGCAAAGACAGCCAGATGACTGAAGCTTTCTTT.